The text below deals with one TCR beta chain. The target of this receptor is not known. No clone much larger than this one lies a single base away; base qualities are absent. Genomic DNA was extracted from sorted cells for sequencing of the TCRbeta CDR3 region. The immunoSEQ Assay was used for sequencing of TCRbeta CDR3 regions. TCRdb limited this immuneACCESS table to in-frame rearrangements with V and J called. A share of clones is missing; checked studies link under half to unresolved V genes, and the rest is unexplained. Recorded for this sample are about 51,000 clones; around 82% of them occurred a single time. The ten largest clonotypes hold roughly 2% of the sample. V lost 11 bases and J lost 1 base; the stretch between them is 14 bases long. The germline V gene supplies CDR1 MNHNS and CDR2 SASEGT. The CDR3, from cysteine to phenylalanine, totals 13 residues. CDR3 DNA only is kept here, 39 bases in frame from base 1.

The trial excluded patients who had a history of autoimmune disease or who were on systemic immunosuppression. Peripheral blood for TCR sequencing was collected from all dose cohorts at baseline, on cycle 4 day 1, and on cycle 7 day 1. Samples were obtained from an open-label, multicenter, first-in-human phase I dose-escalation trial of ivuxolimab. The trial enrolled adults with locally advanced or metastatic head and neck squamous cell, hepatocellular, melanoma or renal cell carcinoma. Before TCR sequencing, CD4+ T cells and CD8+ T cells were sorted from peripheral blood as separate populations. The data were obtained in a study of OX40 agonist ivuxolimab in advanced cancers. Some background on the complete study: Ivuxolimab was an agonistic, fully human IgG2 monoclonal antibody directed against OX40 (CD134), a costimulatory receptor. Intravenous ivuxolimab was administered to patients every 2 weeks at six dose levels: 0.01, 0.1, 0.3, 1.5, 3 and 10 mg/kg. Of the approximately 54 dose-escalation patients, hepatocellular carcinoma was present in approximately 20, melanoma in roughly 15, renal cell carcinoma in 9 and head and neck cancer in 9. In the dose-escalation cohort, 70% to 85% of patients were male, and the mean age was around 65 years with a range of roughly 20 to 85. Patients were allowed to have had prior anti-PD-1, anti-PD-L1 or anti-CTLA-4 therapy, and 40% to 45% of the dose-escalation patients had been treated with checkpoint inhibitors. Partial responses occurred in three dose-escalation patients, of whom one had hepatocellular carcinoma and two had cutaneous melanoma. Peripheral TCRbeta sequencing was intended to test whether TCR sequence diversity was altered and clonal T-cell expansion was caused by ivuxolimab. The paper covers the monotherapy dose-escalation part of the phase I ivuxolimab trial, which included N ≈ 52 patients.

General study outcomes and caveats: Antigen specificity was not determined for the clonally expanded peripheral T cells. Low levels of normalized T-cell clonal expansion were also seen in some patients who did not respond. In the 0.1-3.0 mg/kg groups, partial responders had among the lowest normalized peripheral clonal expansion, particularly in CD8+ T cells. Clonal expansion of both CD4+ and CD8+ blood T cells was observed from baseline to week 6 at doses 0.1 to 3.0 mg/kg. After ivuxolimab, CD8+ T cells had more expanded clones than CD4+ T cells on average.

The source is an adult with an advanced solid tumor such as melanoma, head and neck, liver or kidney cancer. Sequencing used CD4+ or CD8+ T cells sorted from blood, obtained in a trial of the OX40 agonist ivuxolimab. Recombination connected TRBV6-1 to TRBJ2-5; too little of a D gene remains to name it. The sequenced DNA is TGTGCCCACAGCGCACACCTCCAAGAGACCCAGTACTTC. The encoded protein is CAHSAHLQETQYF.